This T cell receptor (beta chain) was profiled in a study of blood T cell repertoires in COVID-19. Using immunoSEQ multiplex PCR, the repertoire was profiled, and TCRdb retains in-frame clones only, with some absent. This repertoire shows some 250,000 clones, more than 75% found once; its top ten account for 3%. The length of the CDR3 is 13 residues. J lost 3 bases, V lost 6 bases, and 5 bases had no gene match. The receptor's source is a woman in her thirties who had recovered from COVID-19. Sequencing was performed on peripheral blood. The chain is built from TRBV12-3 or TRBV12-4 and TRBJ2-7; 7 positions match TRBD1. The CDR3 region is CASSPTGIYEQYF. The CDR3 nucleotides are TGTGCCAGCAGCCCGACAGGGATCTACGAGCAGTACTTC.